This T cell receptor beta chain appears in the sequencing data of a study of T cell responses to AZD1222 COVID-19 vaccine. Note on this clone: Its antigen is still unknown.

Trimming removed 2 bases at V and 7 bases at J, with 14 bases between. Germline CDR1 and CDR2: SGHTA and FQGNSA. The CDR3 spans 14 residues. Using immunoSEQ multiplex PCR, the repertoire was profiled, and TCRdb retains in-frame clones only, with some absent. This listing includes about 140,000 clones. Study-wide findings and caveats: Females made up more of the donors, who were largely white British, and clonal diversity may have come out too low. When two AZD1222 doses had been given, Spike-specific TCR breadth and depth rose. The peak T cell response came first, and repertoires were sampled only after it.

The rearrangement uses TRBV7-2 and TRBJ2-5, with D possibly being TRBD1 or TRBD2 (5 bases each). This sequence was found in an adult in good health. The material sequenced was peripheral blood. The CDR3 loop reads CASSLNGGGGTQYF. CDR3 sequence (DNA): TGTGCCAGCAGCTTAAATGGCGGTGGGGGGACCCAGTACTTC.